These T cell receptor beta chains were read from a single sample in a study of cytomegalovirus exposure and HLA in healthy donors. The data were produced by immunoSEQ multiplex PCR, yet TCRdb's version contains in-frame clones alone and is incomplete. Of roughly 200,000 clones in the sample, about 70% were seen once. Sequencing input: PBMCs. The receptors originated from a man aged 40-55 years in good health and CMV-seropositive. Both conserved end residues are part of each CDR3. A D gene is named only where the DNA matches it firmly. Clone sizes are given selectively: once, few, many, or a class where the clone is expanded.

d_call	v_call	j_call	clone_size	cdr3_aa	cdr3_nt
TRBD2	TRBV11-2	TRBJ2-5	-	CASSLSGGAVKTQYF	TGTGCCAGCAGCCTTAGCGGGGGGGCCGTAAAGACCCAGTACTTC
-	TRBV7-8	TRBJ1-1	-	CASRPLGGAYTEAFF	TGTGCCAGCAGACCCCTGGGTGGGGCCTACACTGAAGCTTTCTTT
TRBD1	TRBV9	TRBJ2-3	-	CASGINRRTGEADTQYF	TGTGCCAGCGGAATAAACCGGAGGACAGGGGAGGCGGATACGCAGTATTTT
-	TRBV10-2	TRBJ1-3	-	CASSGTYGNTIYF	TGCGCCAGCAGTGGGACTTACGGAAACACCATATATTTT
-	TRBV19	TRBJ1-2	-	CASSPDRSYGYTF	TGTGCCAGTAGTCCAGACAGAAGCTATGGCTACACCTTC
TRBD2	TRBV5-1	TRBJ2-1	-	CASSQRPTSGVYNEQFF	TGCGCCAGCAGCCAACGGCCAACTAGCGGGGTTTACAATGAGCAGTTCTTC
TRBD2	TRBV15	TRBJ2-7	-	CATSRVAGYEQYF	TGTGCCACCAGCAGAGTAGCGGGCTACGAGCAGTACTTC
TRBD2	TRBV9	TRBJ2-3	-	CASSVGGGREDTQYF	TGTGCCAGCAGCGTAGGGGGCGGGAGGGAAGATACGCAGTATTTT
-	TRBV19	TRBJ2-1	-	CASSMKGTPYNEQFF	TGTGCCAGTAGTATGAAAGGGACACCTTACAATGAGCAGTTCTTC
TRBD1	TRBV5-1	TRBJ1-4	-	CASSLQGFANEKLFF	TGCGCCAGCAGCCTACAGGGGTTTGCTAATGAAAAACTGTTTTTT
-	TRBV11-3	TRBJ2-2	-	CASSLDRGTGELFF	TGTGCCAGCAGCTTAGATCGGGGAACCGGGGAGCTGTTTTTT
-	TRBV4-1	TRBJ2-7	-	CASSQVTGNSYEQYF	TGCGCCAGCAGCCAAGTGACAGGAAACTCCTACGAGCAGTACTTC
-	TRBV5-6	TRBJ1-4	few	CASSLLARDEKLFF	TGTGCCAGCAGCTTGTTAGCCAGGGATGAAAAACTGTTTTTT
-	TRBV27	TRBJ2-7	-	CASSFKLGSRDEQYF	TGTGCCAGCAGTTTCAAACTAGGCTCACGCGACGAGCAGTACTTC
-	TRBV7-9	TRBJ1-1	-	CASSLIRGQNTEAFF	TGTGCCAGCAGCTTAATCAGGGGACAGAACACTGAAGCTTTCTTT
-	TRBV19	TRBJ1-5	few	CASIEDIDEYSNQPQHF	TGTGCCAGTATCGAGGACATCGATGAGTATAGCAATCAGCCCCAGCATTTT
TRBD1	TRBV4-2	TRBJ1-2	once	CASSPGTVSHYGYTF	TGTGCCAGCAGCCCCGGGACAGTGTCCCACTATGGCTACACCTTC
TRBD1	TRBV6-1	TRBJ2-7	-	CASRGRQGAVYEQYF	TGTGCCAGCCGAGGTCGGCAGGGGGCGGTCTACGAGCAGTACTTC
TRBD1	TRBV5-6	TRBJ1-1	-	CASSWGTGGQAEAFF	TGTGCCAGCAGCTGGGGGACAGGGGGGCAAGCTGAAGCTTTCTTT
-	TRBV7-6	TRBJ2-2	-	CASSFQGRGGELFF	TGTGCCAGCAGCTTCCAGGGGAGGGGCGGGGAGCTGTTTTTT
-	TRBV27	TRBJ1-1	-	CASSWGGQNTEAFF	TGTGCCAGCAGCTGGGGGGGGCAGAACACTGAAGCTTTCTTT
-	TRBV5-1	TRBJ2-7	-	CASSLGRAGSYEQYF	TGCGCCAGCAGCTTGGGCAGGGCTGGCTCCTACGAGCAGTACTTC
TRBD1	TRBV6-5	TRBJ1-2	-	CASSYGTGGVGYTF	TGTGCCAGCAGTTACGGGACAGGGGGCGTGGGCTACACCTTC
-	TRBV4-2	TRBJ2-3	once	CASSQESGPRDTQYF	TGTGCCAGCAGCCAGGAGAGCGGGCCGAGGGATACGCAGTATTTT
-	TRBV6-1	TRBJ1-5	-	CASSEGSRIGQPQHF	TGTGCCAGCAGTGAAGGGTCCAGGATTGGGCAGCCCCAGCATTTT
-	TRBV18	TRBJ1-3	-	CASTTGSGNTIYF	TGTGCCAGCACTACAGGCTCTGGAAACACCATATATTTT
-	TRBV11-3	TRBJ2-3	-	CASGESADTQYF	TGTGCCAGCGGGGAGAGTGCAGATACGCAGTATTTT
-	TRBV7-9	TRBJ1-1	-	CASSLGAGAGMNTEAFF	TGTGCCAGCAGCTTAGGCGCAGGGGCAGGTATGAACACTGAAGCTTTCTTT
TRBD1	TRBV7-6	TRBJ2-7	-	CASSLVAGTGNSYEQYF	TGTGCCAGCAGCTTAGTAGCCGGGACAGGGAATTCGTACGAGCAGTACTTC
TRBD1	TRBV7-2	TRBJ1-1	-	CASSPQGARTEAFF	TGTGCCAGCAGCCCACAGGGGGCACGCACTGAAGCTTTCTTT
TRBD1	TRBV2	TRBJ1-5	-	CASNGQGLNQPQHF	TGTGCCAGCAACGGACAGGGACTCAATCAGCCCCAGCATTTT
TRBD1	TRBV9	TRBJ1-2	few	CASSAAIGTANYGYTF	TGTGCCAGCAGCGCAGCTATCGGGACAGCTAACTATGGCTACACCTTC
TRBD1	TRBV7-2	TRBJ1-6	few	CASSLTGADSPLHF	TGTGCCAGCAGCTTAACAGGGGCAGACTCACCCCTCCACTTT
-	TRBV9	TRBJ2-7	-	CASSVGTLGPYEQYF	TGTGCCAGCAGCGTAGGGACATTGGGGCCCTACGAGCAGTACTTC
TRBD2	TRBV4-1	TRBJ2-1	few	CASSQAPGGLMNEQFF	TGCGCCAGCAGCCAAGCCCCGGGGGGGTTGATGAATGAGCAGTTCTTC
TRBD1	TRBV4-1	TRBJ2-4	-	CASSQIGTGKNIQYF	TGCGCCAGCAGCCAAATCGGGACAGGGAAAAACATTCAGTACTTC
-	TRBV9	TRBJ2-1	once	CASSVGQLYNEQFF	TGTGCCAGCAGCGTAGGACAGTTATACAATGAGCAGTTCTTC
TRBD1	TRBV27	TRBJ1-2	-	CASSRTGMYQDGYTF	TGTGCCAGCTCAAGGACAGGGATGTACCAAGATGGCTACACCTTC
-	TRBV9	TRBJ2-7	-	CASTVWVSSYEQYF	TGTGCCAGCACCGTGTGGGTTAGCTCCTACGAGCAGTACTTC
-	TRBV28	TRBJ1-5	once	CASSFAGKGNQPQHF	TGTGCCAGCAGTTTCGCAGGGAAAGGCAATCAGCCCCAGCATTTT
-	TRBV19	TRBJ2-4	-	CASSLALGGNIQYF	TGTGCCAGTAGTTTAGCCCTCGGGGGTAACATTCAGTACTTC
TRBD2	TRBV5-6	TRBJ2-5	few	CASSSGTSGGETQYF	TGTGCCAGCAGCTCAGGGACTAGCGGAGGGGAGACCCAGTACTTC
-	TRBV19	TRBJ1-6	-	CASSTAVADNSPLHF	TGTGCCAGTAGTACGGCGGTCGCGGATAATTCACCCCTCCACTTT
-	TRBV7-9	TRBJ1-2	-	CASSPEDGYTF	TGTGCCAGCAGCCCAGAGGATGGCTACACCTTC
TRBD1	TRBV19	TRBJ2-7	-	CASSSDRETYEQYF	TGTGCCAGTAGTTCGGACAGGGAAACCTACGAGCAGTACTTC
-	TRBV4-2	TRBJ2-1	once	CASSQEPPRTARTLPISYNEQFF	TGTGCCAGCAGCCAAGAGCCTCCCAGGACAGCCCGAACCCTCCCAATCTCCTACAATGAGCAGTTCTTC
-	TRBV19	TRBJ2-2	-	CASSTLNTDTGELFF	TGTGCCAGTAGTACCTTGAACACAGACACCGGGGAGCTGTTTTTT
-	TRBV7-2	TRBJ2-7	-	CASSLEQSYEQYF	TGTGCCAGCAGCTTAGAACAGTCCTACGAGCAGTACTTC
-	TRBV6-6	TRBJ1-2	-	CASSYRRVAEENGYTF	TGTGCCAGCAGTTACCGGAGGGTGGCTGAAGAAAATGGCTACACCTTC